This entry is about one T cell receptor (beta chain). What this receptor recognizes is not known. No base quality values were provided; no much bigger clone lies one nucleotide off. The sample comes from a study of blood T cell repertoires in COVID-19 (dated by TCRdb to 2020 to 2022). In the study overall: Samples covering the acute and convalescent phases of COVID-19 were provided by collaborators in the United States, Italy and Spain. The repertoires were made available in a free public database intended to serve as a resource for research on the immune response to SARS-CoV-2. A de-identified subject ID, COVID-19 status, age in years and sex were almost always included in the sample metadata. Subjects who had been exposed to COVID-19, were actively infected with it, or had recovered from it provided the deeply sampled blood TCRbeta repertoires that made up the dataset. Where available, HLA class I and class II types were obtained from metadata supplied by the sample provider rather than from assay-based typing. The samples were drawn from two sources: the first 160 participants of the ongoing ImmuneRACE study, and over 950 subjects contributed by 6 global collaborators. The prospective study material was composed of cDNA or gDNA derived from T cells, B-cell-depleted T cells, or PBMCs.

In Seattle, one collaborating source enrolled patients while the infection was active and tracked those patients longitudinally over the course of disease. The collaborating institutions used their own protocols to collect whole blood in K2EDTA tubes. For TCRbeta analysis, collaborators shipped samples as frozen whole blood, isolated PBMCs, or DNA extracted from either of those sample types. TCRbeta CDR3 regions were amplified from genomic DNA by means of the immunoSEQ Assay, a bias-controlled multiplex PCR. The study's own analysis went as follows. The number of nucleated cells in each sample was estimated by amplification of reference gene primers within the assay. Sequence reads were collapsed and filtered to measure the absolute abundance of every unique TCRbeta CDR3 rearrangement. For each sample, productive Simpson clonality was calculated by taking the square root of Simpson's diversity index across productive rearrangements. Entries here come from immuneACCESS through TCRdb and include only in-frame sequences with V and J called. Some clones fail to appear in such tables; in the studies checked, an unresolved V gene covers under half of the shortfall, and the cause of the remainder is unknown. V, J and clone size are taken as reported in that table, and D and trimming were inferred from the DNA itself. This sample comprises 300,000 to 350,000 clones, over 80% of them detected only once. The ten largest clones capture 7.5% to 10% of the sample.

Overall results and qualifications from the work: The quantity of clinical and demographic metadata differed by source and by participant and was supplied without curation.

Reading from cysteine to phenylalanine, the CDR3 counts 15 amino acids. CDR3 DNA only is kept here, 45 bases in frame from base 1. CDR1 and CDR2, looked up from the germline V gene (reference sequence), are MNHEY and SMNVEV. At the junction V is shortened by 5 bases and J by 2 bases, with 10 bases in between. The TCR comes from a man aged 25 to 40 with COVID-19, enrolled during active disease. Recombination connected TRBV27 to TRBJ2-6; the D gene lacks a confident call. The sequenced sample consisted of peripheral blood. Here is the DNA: TGTGCCAGCAGTAGTTCACGGGCTGGGGCCAACGTCCTGACTTTC. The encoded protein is CASSSSRAGANVLTF.